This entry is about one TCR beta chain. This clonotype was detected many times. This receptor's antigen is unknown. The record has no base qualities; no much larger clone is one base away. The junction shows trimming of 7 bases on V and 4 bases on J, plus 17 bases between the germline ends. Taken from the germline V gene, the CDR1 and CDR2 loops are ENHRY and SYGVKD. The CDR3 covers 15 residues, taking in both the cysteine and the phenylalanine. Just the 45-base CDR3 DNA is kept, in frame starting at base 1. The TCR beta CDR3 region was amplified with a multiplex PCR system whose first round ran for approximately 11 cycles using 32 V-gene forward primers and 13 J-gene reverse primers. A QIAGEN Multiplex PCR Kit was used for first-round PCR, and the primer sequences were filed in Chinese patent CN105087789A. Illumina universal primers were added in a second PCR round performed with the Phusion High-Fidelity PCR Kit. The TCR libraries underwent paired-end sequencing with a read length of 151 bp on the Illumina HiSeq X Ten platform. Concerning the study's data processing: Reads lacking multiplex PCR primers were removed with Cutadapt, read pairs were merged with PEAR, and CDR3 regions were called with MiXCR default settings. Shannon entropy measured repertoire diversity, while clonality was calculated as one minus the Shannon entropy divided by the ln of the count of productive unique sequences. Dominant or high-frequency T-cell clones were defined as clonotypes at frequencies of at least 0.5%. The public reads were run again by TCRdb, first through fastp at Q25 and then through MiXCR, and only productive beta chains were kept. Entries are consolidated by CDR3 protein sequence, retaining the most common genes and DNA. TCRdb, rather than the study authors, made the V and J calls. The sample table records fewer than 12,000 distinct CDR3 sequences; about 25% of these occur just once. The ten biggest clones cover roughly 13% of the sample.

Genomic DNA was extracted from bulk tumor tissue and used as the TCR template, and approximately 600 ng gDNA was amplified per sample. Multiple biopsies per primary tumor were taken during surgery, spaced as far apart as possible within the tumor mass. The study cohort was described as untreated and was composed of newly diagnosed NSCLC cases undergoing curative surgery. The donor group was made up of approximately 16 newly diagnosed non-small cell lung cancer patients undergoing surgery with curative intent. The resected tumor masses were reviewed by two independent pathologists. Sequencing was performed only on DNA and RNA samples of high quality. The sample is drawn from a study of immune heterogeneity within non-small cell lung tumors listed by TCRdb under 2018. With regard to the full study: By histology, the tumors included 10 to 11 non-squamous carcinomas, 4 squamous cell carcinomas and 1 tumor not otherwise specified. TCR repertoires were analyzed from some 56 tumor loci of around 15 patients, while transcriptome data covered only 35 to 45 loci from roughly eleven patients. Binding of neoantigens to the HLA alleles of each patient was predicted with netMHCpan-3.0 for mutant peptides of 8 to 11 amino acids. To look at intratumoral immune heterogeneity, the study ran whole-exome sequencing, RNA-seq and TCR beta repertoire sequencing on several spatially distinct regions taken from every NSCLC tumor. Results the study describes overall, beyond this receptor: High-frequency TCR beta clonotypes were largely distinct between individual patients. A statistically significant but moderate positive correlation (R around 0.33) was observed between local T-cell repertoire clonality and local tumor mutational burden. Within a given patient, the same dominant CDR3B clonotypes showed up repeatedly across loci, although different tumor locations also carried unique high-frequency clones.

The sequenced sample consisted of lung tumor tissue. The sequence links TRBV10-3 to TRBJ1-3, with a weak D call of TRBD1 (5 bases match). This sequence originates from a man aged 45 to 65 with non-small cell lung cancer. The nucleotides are TGTGCCATCAAGCGGGGGGAATCGGGAGGAAACACCATATATTTT. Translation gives CAIKRGESGGNTIYF.